These 32 T cell receptor beta chains share one sample of origin, sequenced in a study of CD8 T cells in ankylosing spondylitis. TCRdb reprocessed the 5' RACE reads via MiXCR and lists one record per CDR3 protein. The sample shows about 250,000 distinct CDR3 sequences, roughly 8.2% of them seen only once. The source material was blood, either unsorted or a sorted T cell fraction (not recorded which). The receptors derive from a female donor with ankylosing spondylitis or in good health (not recorded which).

The genes are TRBV7-2 and TRBJ2-1; possibly TRBD1 or TRBD2 for D (6 bases each). The CDR3 covers 13 residues. Deletions cut 7 bases from V and 10 bases from J, with 17 bases between. Per germline, CDR1 SGHTA and CDR2 FQGNSA. The CDR3 is CASTVMGGQEQFF. The CDR3 DNA reads as TGTGCCAGCACCGTAATGGGGGGACAAGAGCAGTTCTTC.

This clonotype has at least ten counts. The chain joins TRBV12-3 or TRBV12-4 to TRBJ2-5, with TRBD1 as a possible D gene (5 bases). The V end was cut by 3 bases, the J end by 5 bases, with 13 bases between. The CDR3 totals 14 residues. CDR3 sequence (DNA): TGTGCCAGCAGTTTGAACCCCCGACAGGAGACCCAGTACTTC. Translated, it gives CASSLNPRQETQYF.

This clonotype appeared many times. The chain couples TRBV29-1 to TRBJ2-1, with a possible D match to TRBD2 (5 bases). CDR1 is SQVTM and CDR2 is ANQGSEA in the germline V gene. This CDR3 has 14 amino acids. Trimming shortened V by 5 bases and J by 3 bases, and 14 bases separated the two germline ends. The DNA for the CDR3 is TGCAGCGTTATCATGGGGAGTAACTACAATGAGCAGTTCTTC. Translation gives CSVIMGSNYNEQFF.

This clonotype appeared many times. The chain uses TRBV5-1 and TRBJ1-5, with 9 positions matching TRBD1. There are 14 residues in the CDR3. The ends lost 0 bases at V and 6 bases at J; junction bases unmatched: 1. Germline loops: CDR1 SGHRS, CDR2 YFSETQ. The CDR3 spells CASSLGQGGQPQHF. The CDR3, as DNA: TGCGCCAGCAGCTTGGGACAGGGGGGTCAGCCCCAGCATTTT.

This chain joins TRBV15 and TRBJ2-1; D is unclear. CDR3 length: 12 residues. V lost 5 bases, J lost 4 bases, and 6 bases lay in between. Germline V lookup: CDR1 LNHNV, CDR2 YYDKDF (reference sequence). This chain's CDR3 is CATSDWYNEQFF. The CDR3, as DNA: TGTGCCACCAGCGATTGGTACAATGAGCAGTTCTTC.

Notes on this clonotype: One base away lies a much larger clone, so this may be a sequencing read error. This chain uses TRBV9 with TRBJ2-1, with TRBD2 as a possible D gene (6 bases). CDR3 length: 13 amino acids. Germline CDR1 reads SGDLS; CDR2 reads YYNGEE. CDR3 nucleotide sequence: TGTGTCAGCAGCGTGCAGGAGGGCGATGAGCAGTTCTTC. It yields the protein CVSSVQEGDEQFF.

This clonotype has more than one count but fewer than ten. The V call is TRBV30, the J call TRBJ2-7; 12 bases line up with TRBD2. The V gene's germline CDR1 is GTSNPN and CDR2 SVGIG (reference sequence). The length of the CDR3 is 15 residues. The J segment lost 6 bases and the V segment lost 0 bases, leaving 6 bases of the junction unmatched. The CDR3 spells CAWSVRLAGGVEQYF. CDR3 DNA sequence: TGTGCCTGGAGTGTAAGGCTAGCGGGAGGGGTCGAGCAGTACTTC.

This clonotype has a count of ten or more. The chain carries TRBV29-1 and TRBJ2-7, with a possible D match to TRBD1 (6 bases). Trimming removed 6 bases from V and 2 bases from J, with 14 bases in between. The CDR3 length is 13 residues. Germline CDR1 reads SQVTM; CDR2 reads ANQGSEA. The CDR3 loop reads CSVIRDTTYEQYF. The CDR3 DNA sequence: TGCAGCGTGATCCGGGACACTACCTACGAGCAGTACTTC.

On this clonotype: Given a much more abundant clone one base away, this may be a read error. This rearrangement joins TRBV7-2 to TRBJ2-5, with 7 bases fitting TRBD2. The CDR3 contains 16 residues. The germline V gene has CDR1 SGHTA and CDR2 FQGNSA. The DNA of the CDR3 is TGTGCCAGCAGCTTAAGGATCGGCGGGAGACAAGGGACCCAGTACTTC. This gives the protein CASSLRIGGRQGTQYF.

Ten or more counts support this clonotype. J is TRBJ2-1 and V is TRBV19; D call uncertain. CDR1 and CDR2 from the germline V gene are LNHDA and SQIVND (reference sequence). The CDR3 totals 13 residues. V shed 6 bases and J shed 0 bases, with 6 bases lying between them. The CDR3 spells CASRGGSYNEQFF. For the CDR3, the DNA is TGTGCCAGTAGGGGCGGCTCCTACAATGAGCAGTTCTTC.

This clonotype was counted ten times or more. The J gene is TRBJ2-7, the V gene TRBV12-3 or TRBV12-4, with 7 bases lining up with TRBD2. Trimming removed 5 bases from V and 9 bases from J; junction bases left unmatched: 10. The CDR3 contains 13 residues. Written as DNA, the CDR3 is TGTGCCAGCAGTCCCCGGGAGGCTTCTGGGCAGTACTTC. Translation: CASSPREASGQYF.

This clonotype appeared many times. V and J are TRBV7-3 and TRBJ2-1; 9 nucleotides agree with TRBD2. Per germline, CDR1 SGHTA and CDR2 FQGTGA. The CDR3 contains 14 residues. V shed 8 bases, J shed 5 bases, and the junction held 7 bases outside the gene matches. The CDR3 loop reads CASRASGDNNEQFF. The DNA for the CDR3 is TGTGCCAGCCGGGCTAGCGGGGATAACAATGAGCAGTTCTTC.

This clonotype came up many times. The CDR3 protein is CASSLGQGANTGELFF. Here the CDR3 DNA reads TGCGCCAGCAGCTTAGGACAGGGGGCCAACACCGGGGAGCTGTTTTTT. The V call is TRBV5-1, the J call TRBJ2-2; 11 bases agree with TRBD1. The CDR3 runs 16 residues. V shed 2 bases and J 2 bases; nucleotides not matched to a gene: 2. CDR1 is SGHRS, CDR2 YFSETQ, per germline.

Concerning this clonotype: Being one base from a much bigger clone, this may be a read error. The chain has TRBV12-3 or TRBV12-4 and TRBJ1-2; D is undetermined. The CDR3 runs 12 residues. The germline V and J ends were trimmed by 6 bases and 12 bases, with 17 bases remaining between them. CDR3 DNA sequence: TGTGCCAGCAGATTGGGCCCCTTGGACCACACCTTC. Protein: CASRLGPLDHTF.

This clonotype was seen repeatedly, ten times or more. CDR3 in amino acids: CASSPRGLAGGTDTQYF. The CDR3 DNA sequence: TGTGCCAGCTCACCACGGGGACTAGCGGGTGGCACAGATACGCAGTATTTT. The chain is built from TRBV18 and TRBJ2-3, with TRBD2 identical over 12 bases. There are 17 residues in the CDR3. The V gene end was trimmed by 1 base and the J gene end by 1 base; junction bases not matched to a gene: 3. Germline values: CDR1 KGHSH, CDR2 LQKENI.

The chain employs TRBV10-3 and TRBJ2-3; D gene ambiguous. The CDR3 extends over 13 amino acids. The germline V and J ends were trimmed by 4 bases and 5 bases, with 10 bases remaining between them. Germline V gene data show CDR1 as ENHRY and CDR2 as SYGVKD. The chain's CDR3 is CAISVGDGDTQYF. The CDR3 region has the DNA TGTGCCATCAGTGTTGGAGATGGAGATACGCAGTATTTT.

This clonotype was seen at least ten times. This chain links TRBV20-1 with TRBJ1-1, with a possible D match to TRBD1 (6 bases). Per the germline V gene, CDR1 is DFQATT and CDR2 is SNEGSKA (reference sequence). V was trimmed by 0 bases and J by 0 bases, leaving 11 bases between them. This CDR3 is 15 amino acids long. The chain's CDR3 is CSARDSGQMNTEAFF. CDR3 nucleotide sequence: TGCAGTGCTAGAGATTCCGGACAGATGAACACTGAAGCTTTCTTT.

This clonotype was seen ten or more times. The V gene is TRBV6-5, the J gene TRBJ2-3; D is ambiguous. This CDR3 has 12 amino acids. The germline gives CDR1 MNHEY, CDR2 SVGAGI. V was clipped by 7 bases and J by 5 bases, with 10 bases between them. The CDR3 region is CASNDWRDTQYF. As DNA, the CDR3 is TGTGCCAGCAATGATTGGCGAGATACGCAGTATTTT.

About this clonotype: This sequence may be a read error, since a much larger clone differs from it by one base. The chain combines TRBV5-1 with TRBJ1-5; no definite D call. The CDR3 sequence is 15 residues long. The germline gives CDR1 SGHRS, CDR2 YFSETQ. CDR3 in DNA: TGCGCCAGCAGCTTGGGCCTGAATAGCAATCAGCGCCAGCATTTT. It yields the protein CASSLGLNSNQRQHF.

This clonotype was counted ten times or more. The gene calls are TRBV20-1 and TRBJ1-6, with D hard to call. This CDR3 is built from 13 residues. The germline gives CDR1 DFQATT, CDR2 SNEGSKA (reference sequence). V lost 1 base, J lost 7 bases, and 8 bases lay in between. The CDR3 coding sequence is TGCAGTGCTAGAGTTCCCCCGAATTCACCCCTCCACTTT. This translates into CSARVPPNSPLHF.

A few counts support this clonotype. The V gene is TRBV20-1, the J gene TRBJ1-5, with TRBD1 matching 7 bases. After removal of 3 bases from V and 6 bases from J, the junction contained 5 bases not matched to a gene. The CDR3 spans 13 residues. Germline CDR1 reads DFQATT; CDR2 reads SNEGSKA (reference sequence). The CDR3 nucleotides are TGCAGTGCTAGGGGACAGTCGGGTCAGCCCCAGCATTTT. It codes for CSARGQSGQPQHF.

This clonotype was seen at least ten times. This chain links TRBV20-1 with TRBJ2-7, with TRBD1 identical over 7 bases. Germline lookup yields CDR1 DFQATT and CDR2 SNEGSKA (reference sequence). V dropped 1 base and J dropped 3; count of bases not matched to a gene: 6. This CDR3 contains 14 residues. As DNA, the CDR3 is TGCAGTGCTAGAGCAGGGGGAGTTGGCTACGAGCAGTACTTC. Its protein product is CSARAGGVGYEQYF.

The chain joins TRBV6-1 to TRBJ2-1, with TRBD1 matching 7 bases. Germline V gene sequence: CDR1 MNHNS, CDR2 SASEGT. J lost 3 bases, V lost 2 bases, and 4 bases had no gene match. The CDR3 has 15 residues. In nucleotides, the CDR3 is TGTGCCAGCAGTGAACAAGGACAGGACTACAATGAGCAGTTCTTC. This gives the protein CASSEQGQDYNEQFF.

At least ten counts were recorded for this clonotype. V gene TRBV7-8 combines with J gene TRBJ1-5; D gene uncertain. Germline loops: CDR1 SGHVS, CDR2 FQNEAQ. Trimming stripped 5 bases from V and 7 bases from J, with 21 bases between. This CDR3 is 16 amino acids long. This CDR3 is CASSVGSIKAAQPQHF. As DNA, the CDR3 is TGTGCCAGCAGCGTAGGCTCGATAAAAGCGGCGCAGCCCCAGCATTTT.

In this sample, this clonotype turned up many times. V and J are TRBV23-1 and TRBJ2-5, with 8 bases fitting TRBD1. TRBV23-1 counts as an open reading frame of uncertain function. V was clipped by 2 bases and J by 1 base; unmatched bases: 9. The length of the CDR3 is 17 residues. The CDR3 nucleotides read TGCGCCAGCAGTCAACTAAAATTCGGGACAGGCCAAGAGACCCAGTACTTC. Its protein product is CASSQLKFGTGQETQYF.

This clonotype was found many times. The V call is TRBV5-1, the J call TRBJ2-2; D remains ambiguous. CDR1 and CDR2 (germline): SGHRS, YFSETQ. With 1 base removed from V and 1 base from J, the gap between germline ends came to 8 bases. The CDR3 contains 15 residues. This chain's CDR3 is CASSLRAENTGELFF. For the CDR3, the DNA is TGCGCCAGCAGCTTGAGGGCAGAGAACACCGGGGAGCTGTTTTTT.

This clonotype occurred many times. This chain connects TRBV30 to TRBJ1-2, with D possibly being TRBD1 (5 bases). Trimming shortened V by 0 bases and J by 6 bases, and 14 bases separated the two germline ends. This CDR3 has 14 residues. Germline loops: CDR1 GTSNPN, CDR2 SVGIG (reference sequence). Here the CDR3 reads CAWSVRGDLDGYTF. The CDR3 coding sequence is TGTGCCTGGAGTGTACGTGGGGACCTAGATGGCTACACCTTC.

In this sample, this clonotype turned up many times. The DNA is left out, because the CDR3 cannot be placed on it with certainty; the CDR3 is given as TCRdb lists it. The chain links TRBV6-2 or TRBV6-3 to TRBJ2-2; the table's D call, TRBD1, was not checked against the DNA. The CDR3 sequence runs 15 residues, both termini included. CDR1 is MNHEY, CDR2 SVGEGT, per germline. The CDR3 spells CASSTSGQPTGELFF.

This clonotype has a count of ten or more. The chain recombines TRBV7-9 with TRBJ2-7, with TRBD2 as a possible D gene (6 bases). The CDR3 loop spans 12 amino acids. The germline V and J ends were trimmed by 4 bases and 11 bases, with 15 bases remaining between them. The germline CDR1 and CDR2 sequences are SEHNR and FQNEAQ (reference sequence). The CDR3, as DNA: TGTGCCAGCAGCTCTGGACTAAATATGGAGTACTTC. This sequence encodes CASSSGLNMEYF.

This clonotype was recorded many times. J is TRBJ2-3 and V is TRBV20-1, with unresolved D. V gave up 5 bases and J gave up 2 bases, with 8 bases separating them. Per germline, CDR1 DFQATT and CDR2 SNEGSKA (reference sequence). This CDR3 has 12 residues. CDR3 region: CSAGRITDTQYF. CDR3 bases: TGCAGTGCTGGACGGATCACAGATACGCAGTATTTT.

In its sample, this clonotype was seen many times. The chain recombines TRBV7-8 with TRBJ1-1; tentatively, D is TRBD1 (5 bases). The CDR3 contains 15 residues. Trimming left V 7 bases short and J 3 bases short, with 18 bases between. Per the germline V gene, CDR1 is SGHVS and CDR2 is FQNEAQ. CDR3 residues: CASNNLQGWDTEAFF. CDR3 nucleotides: TGTGCCAGCAACAATCTTCAGGGCTGGGACACTGAAGCTTTCTTT.

In this sample, this clonotype turned up many times. V usage is TRBV20-1 and J usage is TRBJ1-2; 7 bases match TRBD1. Germline V gives CDR1 DFQATT, CDR2 SNEGSKA (reference sequence). The CDR3 length is 14 residues. The V gene end was trimmed by 3 bases and the J gene end by 4 bases; junction bases not matched to a gene: 8. For the CDR3, the DNA is TGCAGTGCTAGGAAGGCAGGGGGAGGCTATGGCTACACCTTC. As protein: CSARKAGGGYGYTF.